The 19 T cell receptor beta chains in this list originate from one sample, sequenced in a study of shared clonotypes between healthy human individuals. The assay was immunoSEQ multiplex PCR, and TCRdb's table has in-frame clones only and misses some. The sample shows under 2.5 million clones, about 90% of them seen only once. The sequencing input was naive CD4+ T cells from PBMCs. Subset: CD45RA+ positively selected. Source of these receptors: a man between 18 and 29 years old in good health. Some clones in this sample may be carry-over from other donors' samples.

The chain combines TRBV5-1 with TRBJ1-2, with TRBD1 as a possible D gene (6 bases). The CDR3 covers 13 residues. Between the trimmed V and J ends, which lost 2 bases and 4 bases, there was a span of 9 bases. The germline gives CDR1 SGHRS, CDR2 YFSETQ. CDR3 in DNA: TGCGCCAGCAGCTTCGGACAGACCTATGGCTACACCTTC. It yields the protein CASSFGQTYGYTF.

A note on this clone: This specimen includes other DNA sequences encoding the same CDR3. The CDR3 is CSVETSGRTDTQYF. In nucleotides, the CDR3 is TGCAGCGTTGAGACTAGCGGTCGCACAGATACGCAGTATTTT. The chain joins TRBV29-1 to TRBJ2-3; 9 positions match TRBD2. CDR1 SQVTM and CDR2 ANQGSEA come from the germline V gene. Trimming took 3 bases from V and 1 from J; bases not matched to a gene: 2. This CDR3 has 14 residues.

CDR3 sequence (DNA): TGCGCCAGCAGCTTGTGGCCAGGAACCACCGACTATGGCTACACCTTC. Amino acid sequence: CASSLWPGTTDYGYTF. This rearrangement joins TRBV5-1 to TRBJ1-2; D is unclear. The V and J ends lost 1 base and 3 bases respectively, with 16 bases between them. CDR3 length equals 16 residues. Germline assignment: CDR1 SGHRS and CDR2 YFSETQ.

The genes are TRBV5-8 and TRBJ2-1, with a weak D call TRBD2 (5 bases). Germline values: CDR1 SGHTS, CDR2 YDEGEE. Trimming removed 0 bases at V and 8 bases at J, with 18 bases between. The CDR3 is made up of 16 amino acids. CDR3 in amino acids: CASSLAIDYEPYEQFF. CDR3 nucleotides: TGTGCCAGCAGCTTGGCAATAGACTACGAGCCCTATGAGCAGTTCTTC.

The V gene is TRBV7-2, the J gene TRBJ1-1; no clear D gene. Trimming took 3 bases from V and 4 from J, leaving 12 bases between them. The CDR3 has 14 residues. Germline V CDR1 and CDR2: SGHTA, FQGNSA. As DNA, the CDR3 is TGTGCCAGCAGCTTTTTATCTGGAGTCACTGAAGCTTTCTTT. Translating it yields CASSFLSGVTEAFF.

The J gene is TRBJ2-1, the V gene TRBV9; D possibly uses TRBD1 or TRBD2 (5 bases each). Per germline, CDR1 SGDLS and CDR2 YYNGEE. Trimming stripped 0 bases from V and 5 bases from J, with 15 bases between. This CDR3 spans 16 amino acids. This chain's CDR3 is CASSVGGNRIHNEQFF. CDR3 bases: TGTGCCAGCAGCGTAGGGGGGAACAGAATCCACAATGAGCAGTTCTTC.

This chain connects TRBV5-1 to TRBJ1-2, with D possibly TRBD1 on 5 matching bases. The CDR3 is 15 residues long. V shed 0 bases and J shed 6 bases, with 15 bases lying between them. Germline V CDR1 and CDR2: SGHRS, YFSETQ. CDR3: CASSLGLGAGDGYTF. Here the CDR3 DNA reads TGCGCCAGCAGCTTGGGGTTAGGGGCTGGCGATGGCTACACCTTC.

The chain has TRBV6-1 and TRBJ1-1; D may be TRBD1 (6 bases). The CDR3 sequence is 14 residues long. CDR1 and CDR2 from the germline V gene are MNHNS and SASEGT. V was clipped by 10 bases and J by 4 bases, with 19 bases between them. This CDR3 reads CATRFSGDGTEAFF. The CDR3 bases are TGTGCCACCCGATTTTCAGGGGACGGCACTGAAGCTTTCTTT.

V gene TRBV28 combines with J gene TRBJ1-4; TRBD1 matches 8 bases. This CDR3 has 14 amino acids. The germline V gene has CDR1 MDHEN and CDR2 SYDVKM. V lost 4 bases, J lost 9 bases, and 7 bases stayed unmatched. CDR3 protein: CASSSGGVVKKLFF. Written as DNA, the CDR3 is TGTGCCAGCAGTTCAGGGGGCGTTGTAAAAAAACTGTTTTTT.

Note on this clone: The same CDR3 also results from other DNA sequences found in this sample. The rearrangement joins TRBV28 to TRBJ2-1; D gene ambiguous. The CDR3 runs to 13 residues. Germline V gene lookup returns CDR1 MDHEN and CDR2 SYDVKM. Trimming left V 2 bases short and J 4 bases short, with 6 bases between. CDR3 region: CASSLPTYNEQFF. CDR3 coding DNA: TGTGCCAGCAGTTTACCTACGTACAATGAGCAGTTCTTC.

V usage is TRBV4-2 and J usage is TRBJ2-1; 7 bases map to TRBD2. CDR1 is LGHNA and CDR2 is YNFKEQ in the germline V gene. CDR3 length: 14 residues. V gave up 1 base and J gave up 6 bases; unmatched junction bases: 3. The CDR3 coding sequence is TGTGCCAGCAGCCAAGGACTAGCTGGCAATGAGCAGTTCTTC. It codes for CASSQGLAGNEQFF.

This clone has only one observation. DNA for the CDR3: TGTGCCTGGACCCTGAGACAGGGAAGTGAGCAGTTCTTC. Its translation: CAWTLRQGSEQFF. V gene TRBV30 combines with J gene TRBJ2-1, with TRBD1 matching 7 bases. Germline V CDR1 and CDR2: GTSNPN, SVGIG (reference sequence). V dropped 4 bases and J dropped 9; count of bases not matched to a gene: 9. CDR3 size: 13 residues.

This clone has a single count. J is TRBJ2-5 and V is TRBV6-1; no reliable D call. CDR1 is MNHNS, CDR2 SASEGT, per germline. The length of the CDR3 is 13 residues. V was pared by 6 bases and J by 5 bases, with 13 bases between. The CDR3: CASRESSWETQYF. The CDR3 DNA reads TGTGCCAGCAGGGAATCTAGTTGGGAGACCCAGTACTTC.

V and J are TRBV7-2 and TRBJ2-3, with TRBD2 matching over 9 bases. Trimming took 4 bases from V and 4 from J; bases not matched to a gene: 9. Germline V CDR1 and CDR2: SGHTA, FQGNSA. The length of the CDR3 is 16 residues. The CDR3 here is CASSSKFSGRADTQYF. Written as DNA, the CDR3 is TGTGCCAGCAGCTCAAAGTTTAGCGGGAGAGCAGATACGCAGTATTTT.

The chain links TRBV28 to TRBJ2-1; D call uncertain. Germline V gene data show CDR1 as MDHEN and CDR2 as SYDVKM. Trimming took off 3 bases at V and 14 bases at J, with 11 bases between the two ends. The CDR3 consists of 11 residues. The CDR3 spells CASSLDHREFF. Here the CDR3 DNA reads TGTGCCAGCAGTTTGGACCACCGAGAGTTCTTC.

This clone was counted between two and nine times. This chain connects TRBV28 to TRBJ1-1, with no clear D. Trimming took 6 bases from V and 7 from J, leaving 12 bases between them. The CDR3 extends over 12 amino acids. Germline-derived CDR1 and CDR2 are MDHEN and SYDVKM. The CDR3 sequence: CASSTSVLEAFF. CDR3 DNA: TGTGCCAGCAGCACGAGTGTCCTTGAAGCTTTCTTT.

This sequence joins TRBV10-3 and TRBJ1-5; possible D gene TRBD1, 6 bases. Deletions cut 11 bases from V and 4 bases from J, with 15 bases between. There are 13 residues in the CDR3. Per germline, CDR1 ENHRY and CDR2 SYGVKD. In nucleotides, the CDR3 is TGTGCCGGACGGACAGATGAGAATCAGCCCCAGCATTTT. It translates to CAGRTDENQPQHF.

This clone has only one observation. The chain links TRBV5-1 to TRBJ2-2; D might be TRBD2 (6 bases). CDR3 size: 14 residues. Germline lookup yields CDR1 SGHRS and CDR2 YFSETQ. V dropped 7 bases and J dropped 5 bases, with 15 bases sitting between them. CDR3 coding DNA: TGCGCCAGCCTGCGGGGCTTTGGGACCGGGGAGCTGTTTTTT. Its translation is CASLRGFGTGELFF.

The chain joins TRBV5-6 to TRBJ2-7; 8 bases map to TRBD1. This CDR3 region has 15 residues. Losses at the gene ends were 4 bases for V and 4 bases for J; bases not matched to a gene: 10. Per the germline V gene, CDR1 is SGHDT and CDR2 is YYEEEE. The DNA for the CDR3 is TGTGCCAGCAGCGCACCCCGGGACAGGCCGTACGAGCAGTACTTC. Its translation: CASSAPRDRPYEQYF.